Listed here is a single T cell receptor (beta chain). This clone was seen just once. The antigen this receptor binds is unknown. Nothing much larger sits one base from this clone, and base qualities are not available. Based on the germline V gene, the CDR1 and CDR2 sequences are LGHNA and YSLEER. Ends trimmed: V by 3 bases, J by 0 bases; bases unmatched to a gene: 12. Counted from cysteine to phenylalanine, this CDR3 has 18 amino acids. Only the CDR3 part of the read is kept: 54 bases, read in frame from the first base. To sequence the TCRbeta CDR3 region, genomic DNA was isolated from the sorted cells. TCRbeta CDR3 regions were sequenced using the immunoSEQ Assay. TCRdb mirrors the immuneACCESS table, restricted to in-frame sequences. Some clones are absent from its copies; in checked studies, under half trace to an unresolved V gene, and the reason for the others is unknown. The sample contains about 77,000 clones, 94% of them found a single time. The ten largest clones represent over 20% of the sample.

The record originates from a study of OX40 agonist ivuxolimab in advanced cancers. As for the study more broadly: Ivuxolimab was a fully human IgG2 agonistic monoclonal antibody targeting the costimulatory receptor OX40 (CD134). The purpose of peripheral TCRbeta sequencing was to test whether ivuxolimab changed TCR sequence diversity and led to clonal T-cell expansion. Prior anti-PD-1, anti-PD-L1 or anti-CTLA-4 therapy was permitted, and checkpoint inhibitors had been received by about two fifths of dose-escalation patients. Partial responses occurred in three dose-escalation patients: two with cutaneous melanoma and one with hepatocellular carcinoma. In the dose-escalation cohort, more than 75% of patients were male, and the mean age was approximately 64 years, with a range of roughly 20 to 80. The paper describes the monotherapy dose-escalation part (N ≈ 50 patients) of the phase I trial of ivuxolimab. Of the approximately 53 patients in dose escalation, some 19 had hepatocellular carcinoma, approximately 15 had melanoma, 9 had renal cell carcinoma and 9 had head and neck cancer. Intravenous ivuxolimab was administered to patients every 2 weeks at six dose levels: 0.01, 0.1, 0.3, 1.5, 3 and 10 mg/kg. Points the paper makes about the study in general: On average, CD8+ T cells showed more expanded clones than CD4+ T cells after ivuxolimab. The antigen specificity of the clonally expanded peripheral T cells was not determined. Partial responders in the 0.1-3.0 mg/kg groups had among the lowest normalized peripheral clonal expansion, especially among CD8+ T cells. Low levels of normalized T-cell clonal expansion were also shown by some nonresponding patients. At doses from 0.1 to 3.0 mg/kg, clonal expansion was seen in both CD4+ and CD8+ blood T cells between baseline and week 6.

Patients with a history of autoimmune disease or receiving systemic immunosuppression were excluded from the trial. In every dose cohort, peripheral blood was drawn for TCR sequencing at baseline, cycle 4 day 1, and cycle 7 day 1. The samples were taken from a phase I, first-in-human, multicenter, open-label dose-escalation trial of ivuxolimab. Adults with locally advanced or metastatic melanoma, renal cell, hepatocellular, or head and neck squamous cell carcinoma were enrolled in the trial. Before TCR sequencing, CD4+ and CD8+ T cells were separately sorted from peripheral blood. The specimen was CD4+ or CD8+ T cells sorted from blood, collected in a trial of the OX40 agonist ivuxolimab. The chain couples TRBV4-3 to TRBJ2-3; 7 central nucleotides agree with TRBD1. The receptor was derived from an adult with an advanced solid tumor such as melanoma, head and neck, liver or kidney cancer. The CDR3 reads as follows: CASSHGLRTGPSTDTQYF. The nucleotides read TGCGCCAGCAGCCACGGACTTCGGACAGGACCTAGCACAGATACGCAGTATTTT.